Given below is one TCR beta chain in context. CDR1 and CDR2 (germline): MGHRA, YSYEKL. The CDR3 has 12 amino acids. V was shortened by 3 bases and J by 9 bases, with 9 bases between the two germline ends. This table comes from immunoSEQ multiplex PCR, and its TCRdb copy is limited to in-frame clones, with some not included. There are around 2,000,000 clones in the sample; over 85% occur only once, and more than 0.9% lies in the top ten. This specimen comes from a study of shared clonotypes between healthy human individuals. In the naive CD8 group, cells lacked CD45RO and were positively selected for CCR7, so terminally differentiated effector memory CD45RA+ cells were left out. The donors were all Caucasian adults (living in Nashville, Tennessee).

Sequenced input: naive CD8+ T cells sorted from blood. This sequence originates from a young man in good health. This sequence joins TRBV4-1 and TRBJ2-1; D unresolved. CDR3 nucleotides: TGCGCCAGCAGCCAGCAAGTAGCTGAGCAGTTCTTC. Translated, it gives CASSQQVAEQFF.